Listed here are 14 T cell receptor beta chains from one sample, sequenced in a study of blood T cells in healthy people across ages. It was with a sample-barcoded 5' primer and a J-beta primer mix that a second PCR of about 7 to 12 cycles was run. One entry per CDR3 protein results from TCRdb running MiXCR on the 5' RACE reads. In the table there are roughly 1.7 million distinct CDR3 sequences, about 31% of which are singletons. The sample taken for sequencing was blood. The source is a woman under 40 in good health.

The chain recombines TRBV11-2 with TRBJ2-3; no reliable D call. The germline V gene encodes CDR1 SGHAT and CDR2 FQNNGV. The CDR3 is made up of 14 amino acids. Trimming cost V 0 bases and J 4 bases, with 8 bases left between them. The CDR3 is CASSLDRTSDTQYF. CDR3 nucleotides: TGTGCCAGCAGCTTAGATCGGACGTCAGATACGCAGTATTTT. Variable domain in full (rest from reference TRBV11-2 and TRBJ2-3): EAGVAQSPRYKIIEKRQSVAFWCNPISGHATLYWYQQILGQGPKLLIQFQNNGVVDDSQLPKDRFSAERLKGVDSTLKIQPAKLEDSAVYLCASSLDRTSDTQYFGPGTRLTVL.

The chain employs TRBV21-1 and TRBJ2-7. TRBV21-1 is shown as a pseudogene. CDR3 length: 15 residues. CDR3 in DNA: TGTGCCAGCATGATTGATCGCCGGAGCTCCTACGAGCAGTACTTC. Translating it yields CASMIDRRSSYEQYF.

The chain links TRBV19 to TRBJ2-1, with 8 bases that match TRBD2. The CDR3 spans 15 residues. V was pared by 7 bases and J by 8 bases, with 13 bases of the junction left unmatched. Germline CDR1 and CDR2: LNHDA and SQIVND (reference sequence). The CDR3 loop is CASTRSGSRSDEQFF. CDR3 nucleotide sequence: TGTGCCAGTACTCGGAGCGGGAGCCGGTCAGATGAGCAGTTCTTC.

The genes are TRBV4-2 and TRBJ1-3; D gene uncertain. Germline assignment: CDR1 LGHNA and CDR2 YNFKEQ. Trimming removed 0 bases at V and 2 bases at J, with 17 bases between. This CDR3 spans 18 amino acids. The CDR3: CASSQDISNRPAGNTIYF. The DNA for the CDR3 is TGTGCCAGCAGCCAAGATATTTCGAACAGACCCGCTGGAAACACCATATATTTT.

This clonotype has more than one count but fewer than ten. This sequence joins TRBV6-2 or TRBV6-3 and TRBJ2-5, with D possibly TRBD2 on 6 matching bases. From germline, CDR1 is MNHEY and CDR2 SVGEGT. Trimming cost V 2 bases and J 0 bases, with 13 bases left between them. This CDR3 comprises 16 residues. The CDR3 region has the DNA TGTGCCAGCAGTTACCTGGCTAGCGACTACCAAGAGACCCAGTACTTC. This codes for CASSYLASDYQETQYF.

This clonotype was detected only a few times. The chain has TRBV20-1 and TRBJ2-7; 7 nucleotides match TRBD1. V lost 7 bases to trimming and J lost 2 bases; unmatched junction nucleotides: 5. This CDR3 region has 12 residues. Looked up from germline, CDR1 is DFQATT and CDR2 is SNEGSKA (reference sequence). The CDR3 coding sequence is TGCAGTGTTGGACAGGTTACCTACGAGCAGTACTTC. Protein product: CSVGQVTYEQYF.

V and J are TRBV20-1 and TRBJ2-7, with D uncertain. The V end lost 4 bases, the J end lost 7 bases, and 14 bases lay between the germline ends. Germline loops: CDR1 DFQATT, CDR2 SNEGSKA (reference sequence). The CDR3 contains 12 residues. CDR3 in DNA: TGCAGTGCTAAAATTCCCCTTTCTGAGCAGTACTTC. Translating gives CSAKIPLSEQYF.

This clonotype was seen only a few times. The chain is built from TRBV9 and TRBJ1-2; TRBD1 agrees at 8 bases. The V segment lost 3 bases and the J segment 4 bases; nucleotides outside the gene matches: 8. The V gene's germline CDR1 is SGDLS and CDR2 YYNGEE. The CDR3 consists of 15 residues. The CDR3 DNA is TGTGCCAGCAGCGCAGCGTTGGACAGGGCCTATGGCTACACCTTC. It codes for CASSAALDRAYGYTF.

This clonotype was counted a few times. V is TRBV4-1 and J is TRBJ2-1; D uncertain. The CDR3 has 13 amino acids. Germline CDR1 is MGHRA and CDR2 is YSYEKL. Trimming removed 3 bases from V and 6 bases from J, with 9 bases in between. CDR3 protein: CASSHSWANEQFF. Here the CDR3 DNA reads TGCGCCAGCAGCCACTCCTGGGCCAATGAGCAGTTCTTC.

This clonotype appeared a few times. This rearrangement joins TRBV2 to TRBJ2-3; D gene uncertain. Trimming removed 6 bases from V and 2 bases from J, with 12 bases in between. Per germline, CDR1 SNHLY and CDR2 FYNNEI. This CDR3 is built from 14 residues. The DNA for the CDR3 is TGTGCCAGCAGGTTCACGGAGACCACAGATACGCAGTATTTT. Translation gives CASRFTETTDTQYF.

This clonotype has ten or more counts. The V gene is TRBV27, the J gene TRBJ2-7; tentative D call: TRBD1 (6 bases). From germline, CDR1 is MNHEY and CDR2 SMNVEV (reference sequence). This CDR3 contains 13 residues. Trimming pared 6 bases from V and 0 bases from J, leaving 9 bases between. The CDR3 loop is CASSADSSYEQYF. The CDR3 DNA follows: TGTGCCAGCAGCGCGGACAGCTCCTACGAGCAGTACTTC.

The rearrangement uses TRBV2 and TRBJ1-5; D remains ambiguous. Deletions cut 3 bases from V and 4 bases from J, with 13 bases between. This CDR3 comprises 15 residues. Germline CDR1 reads SNHLY; CDR2 reads FYNNEI. The CDR3 loop is CASSDGVGGNQPQHF. The CDR3, as DNA: TGTGCCAGCAGTGATGGGGTAGGAGGGAATCAGCCCCAGCATTTT.

J is TRBJ1-1 and V is TRBV10-3, with D tentatively TRBD1 (5 bases). Trimming cost V 10 bases and J 5 bases, with 20 bases left between them. The CDR3 spans 14 residues. CDR1 is ENHRY, CDR2 SYGVKD, per germline. CDR3 sequence reads: CATLFGAPGTEAFF. Here the CDR3 DNA reads TGTGCCACCCTATTCGGGGCCCCGGGGACTGAAGCTTTCTTT.

This clonotype was observed a few times. The V gene is TRBV10-3, the J gene TRBJ2-7, with 7 bases identical to TRBD1. The CDR3 extends over 14 amino acids. Germline trimming cut 8 bases from V and 2 bases from J; bases unmatched to any gene: 9. Germline CDR1 is ENHRY and CDR2 is SYGVKD. The CDR3 is CAIGSGRGTYEQYF. In DNA, the CDR3 is TGTGCCATCGGGTCTGGCAGGGGGACCTACGAGCAGTACTTC.